Listed here are 20 T cell receptor beta chains from one sample, sequenced in a study of OX40 agonist ivuxolimab in advanced cancers. TCRdb keeps only in-frame clones here, not all; method: immunoSEQ multiplex PCR. The sample consists of 75,000 to 95,000 clones, 85% to 95% of them appearing once. Sample: CD4+ or CD8+ T cells sorted from blood, taken in a trial of the OX40 agonist ivuxolimab. The receptors derive from an adult with an advanced solid tumor such as melanoma, head and neck, liver or kidney cancer.

This clone showed up just once. This sequence joins TRBV11-1 and TRBJ1-1; possibly TRBD1 for D (5 bases). With 6 bases removed from V and 0 bases from J, the gap between germline ends came to 11 bases. The CDR3 is 14 residues long. Looked up from germline, CDR1 is SGHAT and CDR2 is FQDESV (reference sequence). In nucleotides, the CDR3 is TGTGCCAGCAGGCGGGGGTTAATGAACACTGAAGCTTTCTTT. It encodes CASRRGLMNTEAFF.

This clone appeared a single time. The J gene is TRBJ1-2, the V gene TRBV5-6; maybe TRBD1 (5 bases). Trimming cost V 7 bases and J 6 bases, with 10 bases left between them. Germline CDR1 SGHDT, CDR2 YYEEEE. The CDR3 is 11 residues long. CDR3 region: CASRGVHGYTF. In DNA form, the CDR3 reads TGTGCCAGCCGAGGGGTTCATGGCTACACCTTC.

This chain's CDR3 is CASSTRGRDSNQPQHF. Here the CDR3 DNA reads TGTGCCAGCAGCACCAGGGGGCGTGATAGCAATCAGCCCCAGCATTTT. The chain uses TRBV13 and TRBJ1-5; 8 nucleotides match TRBD1. V dropped 5 bases and J dropped 0; count of bases not matched to a gene: 6. From germline, CDR1 is PRHDT and CDR2 FYEKMQ (reference sequence). The CDR3 is made up of 16 amino acids.

The chain has TRBV13 and TRBJ1-4; 7 bases fit TRBD1. Germline trimming cut 3 bases from V and 2 bases from J; bases unmatched to any gene: 9. CDR3 length: 17 amino acids. Germline CDR1 and CDR2: PRHDT and FYEKMQ (reference sequence). CDR3 residues: CASSFRRQGGTNEKLFF. The CDR3 nucleotides are TGTGCCAGCAGCTTTCGGCGGCAGGGGGGCACTAATGAAAAACTGTTTTTT.

This clone came up once. The rearrangement uses TRBV5-4 and TRBJ1-5; D remains unclear. This CDR3 comprises 13 residues. The ends were cut back, 2 bases at V and 0 bases at J, with 3 bases in the middle. Germline values: CDR1 SGHNT, CDR2 YYREEE (reference sequence). The CDR3 region has the DNA TGTGCCAGCAGCTTAAATAGCAATCAGCCCCAGCATTTT. It yields the protein CASSLNSNQPQHF.

The chain carries TRBV27 and TRBJ2-3; D is ambiguous. CDR1 and CDR2 (germline): MNHEY, SMNVEV (reference sequence). Trimming left V 8 bases short and J 1 base short, with 13 bases between. This CDR3 has 14 amino acids. This CDR3 is CASRYGSRTDTQYF. CDR3 bases: TGTGCCAGCCGTTACGGGTCCCGCACAGATACGCAGTATTTT.

This chain joins TRBV27 and TRBJ1-2, with D maybe TRBD1 (5 bases). CDR1 and CDR2 from the germline V gene are MNHEY and SMNVEV (reference sequence). Trimming removed 4 bases from V and 2 bases from J, with 8 bases in between. The CDR3 contains 13 residues. CDR3 loop: CASSSTVNYGYTF. CDR3 DNA: TGTGCCAGCAGTTCGACAGTAAACTATGGCTACACCTTC.

The chain has TRBV6-5 and TRBJ1-1; TRBD1 aligns across 8 bases. The germline gives CDR1 MNHEY, CDR2 SVGAGI. V shed 8 bases and J 5 bases; nucleotides not matched to a gene: 1. The CDR3 covers 11 residues. The CDR3 DNA is TGTGCCAGCTACAGGGGGACTGAAGCTTTCTTT. Its protein product is CASYRGTEAFF.

V gene TRBV4-1 combines with J gene TRBJ1-1, with 8 bases matching TRBD1. The CDR3 is 15 amino acids. With V trimmed by 1 base and J by 4 bases, 5 bases remained unmatched. The V gene's germline CDR1 is MGHRA and CDR2 YSYEKL. CDR3 sequence: CASSQGQGMSTEAFF. The CDR3 coding sequence is TGCGCCAGCAGCCAAGGACAGGGGATGAGCACTGAAGCTTTCTTT.

This chain joins TRBV7-9 and TRBJ2-1, with 8 positions matching TRBD2. Germline CDR1 and CDR2: SEHNR and FQNEAQ (reference sequence). With V trimmed by 5 bases and J by 10 bases, 13 bases remained unmatched. The CDR3 is made up of 15 amino acids. CDR3 protein: CASSGPKAGAGEQFF. DNA for the CDR3: TGTGCCAGCAGCGGGCCAAAAGCGGGGGCAGGAGAGCAGTTCTTC. The full variable domain, rest sourced from reference TRBV7-9 and TRBJ2-1, is DTGVSQNPRHKITKRGQNVTFRCDPISEHNRLYWYRQTLGQGPEFLTYFQNEAQLEKSRLLSDRFSAERPKGSFSTLEIQRTEQGDSAMYLCASSGPKAGAGEQFFGPGTRLTVL.

The CDR3 nucleotides read TGTGCCAGCAGCTTAGGGTGGGAAGGGGAAAAAGCTTTCTTT. The encoded protein is CASSLGWEGEKAFF. The rearrangement joins TRBV7-9 to TRBJ1-1; a weak D match, TRBD1 (5 bases). Trimming left V 1 base short and J 9 bases short, with 15 bases between. The germline V gene has CDR1 SEHNR and CDR2 FQNEAQ (reference sequence). CDR3 size: 14 residues.

The V and J genes are TRBV6-5 and TRBJ1-2; TRBD1 agrees at 11 bases. The CDR3 consists of 15 residues. CDR1 and CDR2 from the germline V gene are MNHEY and SVGAGI. The V and J ends lost 4 bases and 6 bases, in that order; junction bases with no gene match: 7. CDR3 sequence reads: CASSSWTGGPDGYTF. CDR3 nucleotide sequence: TGTGCCAGCAGTTCCTGGACAGGGGGCCCTGATGGCTACACCTTC.

The V and J genes are TRBV5-8 and TRBJ1-6; D is ambiguous. The ends were cut back, 0 bases at V and 6 bases at J, with 7 bases in the middle. CDR1 and CDR2 from the germline V gene are SGHTS and YDEGEE. This CDR3 is 14 amino acids long. The CDR3 loop is CASSLGLSNSPLHF. The CDR3 nucleotides read TGTGCCAGCAGCTTGGGACTTTCTAATTCACCCCTCCACTTT. Drawing the rest from reference TRBV5-8 and TRBJ1-6, the complete variable domain is EAGVTQSPTHLIKTRGQQATLRCSPISGHTSVYWYQQALGLGLQFLLWYDEGEERNRGNFPPRFSGRQFPNYSSELNVNALELEDSALYLCASSLGLSNSPLHFGNGTRLTVT.

The chain is built from TRBV6-5 and TRBJ2-1; 10 bases map to TRBD2. CDR1 and CDR2 (germline): MNHEY, SVGAGI. The junction had 4 bases not matched to a gene; V was cut back by 4 bases and J by 4 bases. There are 15 residues in the CDR3. The CDR3 nucleotides are TGTGCCAGCAGTTCGAGGACTAGCGGTTACAATGAGCAGTTCTTC. It codes for CASSSRTSGYNEQFF.

Here the CDR3 reads CASSVRAGANTGELFF. CDR3 nucleotides: TGTGCCAGCAGCGTAAGAGCGGGGGCGAACACCGGGGAGCTGTTTTTT. The V gene is TRBV9, the J gene TRBJ2-2, with TRBD2 identical over 8 bases. The V and J ends lost 1 base and 0 bases, in that order; junction bases with no gene match: 2. Germline V lookup: CDR1 SGDLS, CDR2 YYNGEE. This CDR3 region has 16 residues. The variable domain in full, with the rest retrieved from reference TRBV9 and TRBJ2-2, is DSGVTQTPKHLITATGQRVTLRCSPRSGDLSVYWYQQSLDQGLQFLIQYYNGEERAKGNILERFSAQQFPDLHSELNLSSLELGDSALYFCASSVRAGANTGELFFGEGSRLTVL.

This chain joins TRBV5-1 and TRBJ1-5, with 10 bases lining up with TRBD1. Trimming cost V 4 bases and J 5 bases; bases outside gene matches: 3. This CDR3 has 14 residues. Per germline, CDR1 SGHRS and CDR2 YFSETQ. The CDR3 loop reads CASSLTGGYQPQHF. CDR3 DNA: TGCGCCAGCAGCCTGACAGGGGGCTATCAGCCCCAGCATTTT. Variable domain in full (rest from reference TRBV5-1 and TRBJ1-5): KAGVTQTPRYLIKTRGQQVTLSCSPISGHRSVSWYQQTPGQGLQFLFEYFSETQRNKGNFPGRFSGRQFSNSRSEMNVSTLELGDSALYLCASSLTGGYQPQHFGDGTRLSIL.

The V gene is TRBV7-9, the J gene TRBJ1-2, with D uncertain. Germline values: CDR1 SEHNR, CDR2 FQNEAQ (reference sequence). CDR3 length: 11 residues. V lost 8 bases and J 7 bases, leaving 11 bases between the germline ends. CDR3 sequence: CASWQGGGYTF. CDR3 coding DNA: TGTGCCAGCTGGCAAGGCGGTGGCTACACCTTC.

The chain recombines TRBV5-5 with TRBJ1-6, with TRBD1 as a possible D gene (6 bases). Trimming took off 7 bases at V and 0 bases at J, with 14 bases between the two ends. Per the germline V gene, CDR1 is SGHKS and CDR2 is YYEKEE (reference sequence). There are 16 residues in the CDR3. The CDR3 nucleotides are TGTGCCAGCTCCCCGGACAGTAGCTCCTATAATTCACCCCTCCACTTT. It is translated as CASSPDSSSYNSPLHF. Supplemented by reference TRBV5-5 and TRBJ1-6, the full variable domain reads DAGVTQSPTHLIKTRGQQVTLRCSPISGHKSVSWYQQVLGQGPQFIFQYYEKEERGRGNFPDRFSARQFPNYSSELNVNALLLGDSALYLCASSPDSSSYNSPLHFGNGTRLTVT.

This clone has just one count. The genes are TRBV27 and TRBJ1-2, with D perhaps matching TRBD1 (6 bases). The CDR3 runs to 13 residues. V was shortened by 3 bases and J by 7 bases, with 12 bases between the two germline ends. Germline V gene sequence: CDR1 MNHEY, CDR2 SMNVEV (reference sequence). The CDR3 is CASSLAPGAGYTF. CDR3 bases: TGTGCCAGCAGTTTGGCCCCGGGGGCTGGCTACACCTTC.

The chain is built from TRBV11-2 and TRBJ2-7; D perhaps matches TRBD1 (5 bases). The germline gives CDR1 SGHAT, CDR2 FQNNGV. V was pared by 1 base and J by 7 bases, with 14 bases between. The CDR3 spans 14 residues. CDR3 protein: CASSLGGRFWEQYF. The CDR3 region has the DNA TGTGCCAGCAGCTTAGGGGGCCGATTTTGGGAGCAGTACTTC.